The sequence of this T cell receptor beta chain was determined in a study of T cells in Graves' hyperthyroidism and ophthalmopathy (dated by TCRdb to the late 2010s). General notes on the study: Peripheral blood samples were taken at initial diagnosis, before any treatment was given. To identify distinguishing TCR V-J signatures, a discovery cohort of around 100 patients was used, comprising fewer than 45 with Graves' ophthalmopathy and some 60 with stable Graves' hyperthyroidism. An independent validation cohort of under 20 hyperthyroidism patients and roughly 16 patients who later progressed to ophthalmopathy tested prospective prediction of ophthalmopathy. The 95 to 100 discovery patients were divided at random into training and test sets in a 7:3 ratio. In more than 5 Graves' hyperthyroidism patients, the study also compared T-cell repertoires from thyroid tissue with T-cell repertoires from blood. After sampling, hyperthyroidism patients received methimazole starting at 30 mg daily, and ophthalmopathy patients received high-dose intravenous methylprednisolone. The paper reports TCR Vbeta CDR3 sequencing of roughly 140 peripheral blood samples: 43 ophthalmopathy, 75 to 80 hyperthyroidism and around 17 progressor patients. Summary of the overall study and its limitations: In validation, the model predicted progression to ophthalmopathy with 60% to 71% sensitivity and roughly 75% specificity, a median of roughly seven months before onset. In cross-validation, a model built on a 13 V-J signature told ophthalmopathy apart from stable hyperthyroidism with approximately 91% sensitivity and roughly 83% specificity, and in testing the same model reached 80%/75%. Most expanded thyroid clonotypes (frequency above 0.001) were also detected in blood, a finding suggesting that blood repertoires may reflect thyroid immune responses. Sample size was not statistically predetermined, and investigators were not blinded to group allocation.

In the ophthalmopathy patients, disease was moderately to severely active, with a Clinical Activity Score of 3 or more, a NOSPECS grade of 4 or more, and a duration of less than 3 months. Any patient with an uncontrolled infection, another autoimmune disease, pregnancy or lactation was excluded. Clinical symptoms, serum thyroxine and TRAb, thyroid ultrasound, and orbital computed tomography formed the basis for the diagnoses. PBMCs were separated from 8 to 10 ml of fresh peripheral blood using Ficoll-Paque density gradient centrifugation. Trizol reagent was used to extract total RNA, and RNA quality was then checked on an Agilent 2100 Bioanalyzer. In regard to this clonotype: The antigen this receptor binds is unknown. No per-base quality is available; no much larger clone lies one base away.

Sequences GTSNPN (CDR1) and SVGIG (CDR2) are obtained from the germline V gene (reference sequence). The V end loses 0 bases and the J end loses 8 bases, and a stretch of 16 bases separates them. Inclusive of the bounding cysteine and phenylalanine, the CDR3 is 15 residues long. The CDR3 DNA has 45 bases and is translated from base 1. The TCR beta CDR3 regions were amplified from the RNA transcripts. For the first round of RT-PCR on the TCR CDR3, the HTBI primer set was used together with the Qiagen OneStep RT-PCR kit. The libraries were constructed in a second round of multiplex PCR and then size-selected and purified. The libraries were sequenced on an Illumina HiSeq2000 using paired-end 100 bp reads. The authors processed their data as follows. SOAPnuke was used to process the raw data, throwing out any read that contained adapters or uncalled bases, had a mean Phred below 15, or lacked an exact constant-primer or identifier match. High-quality paired reads were merged with COPE v1.2.5, and unique nucleotide sequences were defined as clonotypes. MiTCR v1.1 was used to align clonotypes to the IMGT TRBV, TRBD and TRBJ reference segments. Only V-J combinations with frequency above 0.0001, covering 99.2% of repertoires, were analysed. A TCS score was defined as the ratio of F50 (clonal expansion) to E x V (chaos), with BLOSUM62-based TCRdist applied between CDR3 peptides within each V-J. Welch's t-statistics and random forest reduced several hundred V-J features to some 14, which were used in a naive Bayes classifier (R e1071). The public reads were quality trimmed at Q25 with fastp and then assembled into clones with MiXCR by TCRdb, keeping productive beta chains. Merged by CDR3 protein, the rows form single entries marked with the most common genes and DNA. The V and J calls come from TCRdb's annotation, not from the publication. For this sample the table gives about 600,000 distinct CDR3 sequences, of which roughly 15% were detected only once. The ten largest clonotypes hold around 3.3% of the sample.

In this chain, TRBV30 is recombined with TRBJ2-2; 5 matching bases give a weak D call of TRBD1. Material: blood. This receptor was obtained from a woman aged 40-49 years with Graves' ophthalmopathy. CDR3 loop: CAWSVRSGPAGELFF. The DNA is as follows: TGTGCCTGGAGTGTACGGTCAGGGCCCGCAGGGGAGCTGTTTTTT.